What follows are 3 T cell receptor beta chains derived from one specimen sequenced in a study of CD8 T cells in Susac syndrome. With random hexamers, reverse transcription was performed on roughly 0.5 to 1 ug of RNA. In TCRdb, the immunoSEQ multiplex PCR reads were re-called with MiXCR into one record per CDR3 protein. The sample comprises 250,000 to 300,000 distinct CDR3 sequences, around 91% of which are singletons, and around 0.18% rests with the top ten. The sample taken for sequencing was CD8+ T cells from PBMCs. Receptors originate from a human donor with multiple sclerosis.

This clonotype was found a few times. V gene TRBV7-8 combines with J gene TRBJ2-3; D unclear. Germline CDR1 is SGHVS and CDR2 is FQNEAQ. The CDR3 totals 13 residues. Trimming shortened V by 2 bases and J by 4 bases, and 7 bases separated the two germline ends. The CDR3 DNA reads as TGTGCCAGCAGCTTAAACCGGGCAGATACGCAGTATTTT. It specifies CASSLNRADTQYF.

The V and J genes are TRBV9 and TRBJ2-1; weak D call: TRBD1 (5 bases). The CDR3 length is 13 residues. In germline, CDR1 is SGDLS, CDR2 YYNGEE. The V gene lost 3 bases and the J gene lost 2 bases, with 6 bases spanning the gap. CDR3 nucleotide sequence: TGTGCCAGCAGCGCGGACACCTACAATGAGCAGTTCTTC. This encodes CASSADTYNEQFF.

The CDR3 reads CASSGVSTDTQYF. The CDR3 DNA is TGTGCCAGCAGCGGGGTTAGCACAGATACGCAGTATTTT. This chain joins TRBV25-1 and TRBJ2-3; D might be TRBD2 (5 bases). CDR3 length: 13 residues. V was cut by 6 bases and J by 0 bases, with 7 bases left in between. Germline CDR1 reads MGHDK; CDR2 reads SYGVNS. The whole variable domain, filled in from reference TRBV25-1 and TRBJ2-3, reads EADIYQTPRYLVIGTGKKITLECSQTMGHDKMYWYQQDPGMELHLIHYSYGVNSTEKGDLSSESTVSRIRTEHFPLTLESARPSHTSQYLCASSGVSTDTQYFGPGTRLTVL.